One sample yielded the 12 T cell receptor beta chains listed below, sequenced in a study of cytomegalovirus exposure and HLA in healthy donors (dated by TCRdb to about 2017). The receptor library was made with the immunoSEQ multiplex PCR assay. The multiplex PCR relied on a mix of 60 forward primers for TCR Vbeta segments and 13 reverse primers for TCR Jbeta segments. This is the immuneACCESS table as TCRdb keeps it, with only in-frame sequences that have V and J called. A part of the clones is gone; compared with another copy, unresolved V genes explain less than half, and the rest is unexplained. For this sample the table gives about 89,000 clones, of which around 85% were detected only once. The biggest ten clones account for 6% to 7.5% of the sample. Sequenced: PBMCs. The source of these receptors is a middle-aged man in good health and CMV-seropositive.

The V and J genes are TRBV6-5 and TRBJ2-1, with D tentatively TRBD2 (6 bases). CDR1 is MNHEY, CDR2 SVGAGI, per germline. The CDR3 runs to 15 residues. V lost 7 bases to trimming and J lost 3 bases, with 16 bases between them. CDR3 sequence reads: CASTIRGSGYNEQFF. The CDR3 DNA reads TGTGCCAGCACCATCCGGGGTAGCGGCTACAATGAGCAGTTCTTC.

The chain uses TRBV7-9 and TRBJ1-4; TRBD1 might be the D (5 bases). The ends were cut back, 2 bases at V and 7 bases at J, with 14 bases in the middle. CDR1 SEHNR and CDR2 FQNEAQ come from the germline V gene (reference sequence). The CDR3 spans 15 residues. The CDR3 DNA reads TGTGCCAGCAGCTTACTGGGGCCTGCTGTTGAAAAACTGTTTTTT. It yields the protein CASSLLGPAVEKLFF.

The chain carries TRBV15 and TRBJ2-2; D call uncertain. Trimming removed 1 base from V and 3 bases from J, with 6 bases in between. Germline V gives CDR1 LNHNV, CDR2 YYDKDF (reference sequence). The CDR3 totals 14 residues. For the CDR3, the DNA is TGTGCCACCAGCAGAGTACGGGACACCGGGGAGCTGTTTTTT. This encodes CATSRVRDTGELFF.

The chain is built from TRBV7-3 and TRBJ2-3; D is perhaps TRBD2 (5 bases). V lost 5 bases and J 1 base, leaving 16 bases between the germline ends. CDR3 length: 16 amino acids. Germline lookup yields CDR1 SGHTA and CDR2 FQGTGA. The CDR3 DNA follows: TGTGCCAGCAGCGCTTATCCGGGGATGGGCACAGATACGCAGTATTTT. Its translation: CASSAYPGMGTDTQYF.

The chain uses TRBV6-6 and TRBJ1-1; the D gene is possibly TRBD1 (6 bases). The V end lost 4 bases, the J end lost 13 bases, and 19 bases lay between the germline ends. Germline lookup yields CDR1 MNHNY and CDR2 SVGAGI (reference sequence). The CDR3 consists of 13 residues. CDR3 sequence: CASSSGGASKVFF. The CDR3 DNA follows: TGTGCCAGCAGTTCGGGGGGGGCGTCAAAGGTTTTCTTT.

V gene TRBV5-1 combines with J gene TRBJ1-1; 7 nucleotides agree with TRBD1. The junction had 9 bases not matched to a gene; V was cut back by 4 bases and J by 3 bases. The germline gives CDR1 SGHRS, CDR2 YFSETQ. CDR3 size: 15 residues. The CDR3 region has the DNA TGCGCCAGCAGCCGAAGGGCAGGGGGAGACACTGAAGCTTTCTTT. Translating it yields CASSRRAGGDTEAFF.

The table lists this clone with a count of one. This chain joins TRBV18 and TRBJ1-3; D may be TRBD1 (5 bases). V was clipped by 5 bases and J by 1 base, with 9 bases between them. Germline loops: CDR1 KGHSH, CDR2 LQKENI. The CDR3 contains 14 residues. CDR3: CASSFQGSGNTIYF. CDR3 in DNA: TGTGCCAGCTCATTCCAGGGTTCTGGAAACACCATATATTTT.

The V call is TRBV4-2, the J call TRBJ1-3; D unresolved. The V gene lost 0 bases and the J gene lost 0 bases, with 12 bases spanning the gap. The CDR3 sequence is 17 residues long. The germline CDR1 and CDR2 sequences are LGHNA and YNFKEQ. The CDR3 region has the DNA TGTGCCAGCAGCCAAGACCCCGGGGTCTTCTCTGGAAACACCATATATTTT. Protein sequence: CASSQDPGVFSGNTIYF.

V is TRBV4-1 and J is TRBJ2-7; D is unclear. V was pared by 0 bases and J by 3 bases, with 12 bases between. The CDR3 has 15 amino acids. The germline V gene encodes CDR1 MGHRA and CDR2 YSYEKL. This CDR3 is CASSQDSNTVYEQYF. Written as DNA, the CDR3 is TGCGCCAGCAGCCAAGACTCTAATACTGTCTACGAGCAGTACTTC.

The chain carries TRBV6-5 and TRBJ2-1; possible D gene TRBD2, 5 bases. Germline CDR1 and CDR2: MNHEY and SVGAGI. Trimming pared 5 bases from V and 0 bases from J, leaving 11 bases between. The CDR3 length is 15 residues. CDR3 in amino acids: CASSAQRSSYNEQFF. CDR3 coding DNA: TGTGCCAGCAGTGCTCAGCGGAGCTCCTACAATGAGCAGTTCTTC.

This chain's CDR3 is CASSVGTLPYEQYF. DNA of the CDR3: TGTGCCAGCAGCGTCGGGACTCTCCCTTACGAGCAGTACTTC. The V and J genes are TRBV5-4 and TRBJ2-5; a weak D match, TRBD2 (6 bases). With the DNA end fitting TRBJ2-7 better, the J assignment may be wrong. The CDR3 totals 14 residues. Germline CDR1 SGHNT, CDR2 YYREEE (reference sequence).

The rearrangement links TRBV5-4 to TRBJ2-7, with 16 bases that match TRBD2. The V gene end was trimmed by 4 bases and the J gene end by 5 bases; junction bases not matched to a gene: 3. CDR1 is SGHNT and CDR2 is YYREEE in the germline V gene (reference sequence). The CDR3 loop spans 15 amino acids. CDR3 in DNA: TGTGCCAGCAGCCCTGGGACTAGCGGGAGGGACGAGCAGTACTTC. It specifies CASSPGTSGRDEQYF.